These 17 T cell receptor beta chains were sequenced from one sample in a study of post-analysis software for immune sequencing data. Overall study results and limits: TRBV5-6, TRBV5-1 and TRBV20-1 were among 4 or 5 TRBV segments more frequent in patients than controls.

Unique-molecular-identifier-tagged TCR beta cDNA libraries were used. TCRdb re-derived calls from the PCR reads in MiXCR, one entry per CDR3 protein. The table records approximately 400,000 distinct CDR3 sequences, approximately 33% of them present only once. No antigens are known for them. The sample taken for sequencing was blood. These receptors were taken from a girl aged 5-17 years with multiple sclerosis.

This clonotype was recorded a few times. This chain links TRBV7-2 with TRBJ2-5; TRBD2 might be the D (6 bases). V was clipped by 8 bases and J by 4 bases, with 14 bases between them. Germline V CDR1 and CDR2: SGHTA, FQGNSA. The CDR3 runs to 13 residues. The CDR3 DNA follows: TGTGCCAGCGGGACTGCGAGTGTAGAGACCCAGTACTTC. It encodes CASGTASVETQYF.

This CDR3 reads CASSLFLLEETQYF. DNA of the CDR3: TGTGCCAGCAGTTTATTTCTCCTTGAAGAGACCCAGTACTTC. The J gene is TRBJ2-5, the V gene TRBV12-3 or TRBV12-4; D gene unclear. CDR3 length equals 14 residues. Trimming left V 2 bases short and J 3 bases short, with 10 bases between.

The chain employs TRBV30 and TRBJ1-6; D call uncertain. Germline V gene sequence: CDR1 GTSNPN, CDR2 SVGIG (reference sequence). Between the trimmed V and J ends, which lost 3 bases and 12 bases, there was a span of 12 bases. The CDR3 consists of 12 residues. CDR3 sequence (DNA): TGTGCCTGGAGGGCCATATTAGGACCCCTCCACTTT. It codes for CAWRAILGPLHF.

The rearrangement links TRBV6-5 to TRBJ2-5; D is unclear. Per the germline V gene, CDR1 is MNHEY and CDR2 is SVGAGI. Trimming took 10 bases from V and 5 from J, leaving 17 bases between them. There are 13 residues in the CDR3. CDR3 loop: CANMASGRETQYF. The CDR3 nucleotides read TGTGCCAACATGGCCAGTGGACGGGAGACCCAGTACTTC.

V and J are TRBV18 and TRBJ2-1; D possibly corresponds to TRBD1 (7 bases). Trimming removed 6 bases from V and 6 bases from J, with 18 bases in between. The CDR3 length is 15 residues. Germline V lookup: CDR1 KGHSH, CDR2 LQKENI. DNA for the CDR3: TGTGCCAGCTCGCGTACAGGGGACTTAAGCAATGAGCAGTTCTTC. Amino acids: CASSRTGDLSNEQFF.

V and J are TRBV5-1 and TRBJ2-2; D not resolved. V shed 7 bases and J shed 5 bases, with 15 bases lying between them. CDR1 is SGHRS, CDR2 YFSETQ, per germline. The CDR3 runs to 14 residues. CDR3 protein: CASSEESWTGELFF. For the CDR3, the DNA is TGCGCCAGCTCCGAGGAGAGCTGGACCGGGGAGCTGTTTTTT.

The rearrangement links TRBV6-6 to TRBJ2-3; D not resolved. Germline CDR1 and CDR2: MNHNY and SVGAGI (reference sequence). This CDR3 region has 14 residues. Trimming removed 5 bases at V and 0 bases at J, with 9 bases between. The CDR3 here is CASSTDLSTDTQYF. The CDR3 bases are TGTGCCAGCAGTACCGACCTGAGCACAGATACGCAGTATTTT.

This clonotype was picked up a small number of times. The chain uses TRBV6-5 and TRBJ1-2, with D possibly matching TRBD1 (5 bases). Trimming shortened V by 10 bases and J by 7 bases, and 16 bases separated the two germline ends. The CDR3 loop spans 12 amino acids. Germline V gene lookup returns CDR1 MNHEY and CDR2 SVGAGI. The CDR3 region has the DNA TGTGCCACCTCACCCCAGGGTCGTGGCTACACCTTC. Protein sequence: CATSPQGRGYTF.

V gene TRBV7-9 combines with J gene TRBJ1-1; unclear D gene. Trimming pared 5 bases from V and 0 bases from J, leaving 10 bases between. Germline V gene data show CDR1 as SEHNR and CDR2 as FQNEAQ (reference sequence). The CDR3 loop spans 14 amino acids. CDR3: CASSPTRMNTEAFF. In DNA, the CDR3 is TGTGCCAGCAGCCCAACAAGAATGAACACTGAAGCTTTCTTT.

For this clonotype: This may be a read error: a much more frequent sequence differs by one nucleotide. The chain employs TRBV29-1 and TRBJ1-5, with TRBD1 matching over 11 bases. Germline V gene lookup returns CDR1 SQVTM and CDR2 ANQGSEA. The CDR3 has 14 amino acids. Here the CDR3 reads CSVAPGQGVQSQHF. In DNA, the CDR3 is TGCAGCGTAGCGCCGGGACAGGGGGTTCAGTCCCAGCATTTT.

V usage is TRBV20-1 and J usage is TRBJ2-1, with a weak D call TRBD2 (5 bases). V gave up 5 bases and J gave up 10 bases, with 24 bases separating them. Germline CDR1 is DFQATT and CDR2 is SNEGSKA (reference sequence). The CDR3 has 15 residues. The CDR3 DNA reads as TGCAGTGCTCCAATTCCGGGTGGTTTGCGAGGGGAGCAGTTCTTC. It is translated as CSAPIPGGLRGEQFF.

The V gene is TRBV7-2, the J gene TRBJ2-5, with D maybe TRBD2 (6 bases). The CDR3 totals 15 residues. From germline, CDR1 is SGHTA and CDR2 FQGNSA. Trimming pared 5 bases from V and 5 bases from J, leaving 18 bases between. The CDR3 here is CASSRQGLRGETQYF. DNA of the CDR3: TGTGCCAGCAGCCGGCAGGGCCTCCGGGGGGAGACCCAGTACTTC.

This chain connects TRBV11-2 to TRBJ2-3; 11 bases agree with TRBD2. Germline CDR1 is SGHAT and CDR2 is FQNNGV. Losses at the gene ends were 3 bases for V and 0 bases for J; bases not matched to a gene: 8. The CDR3 contains 18 residues. As DNA, the CDR3 is TGTGCCAGCAGCTTGGGGTTGACTAGCGGGATCAGCACAGATACGCAGTATTTT. This sequence encodes CASSLGLTSGISTDTQYF. Drawing the rest from reference TRBV11-2 and TRBJ2-3, the complete variable domain is EAGVAQSPRYKIIEKRQSVAFWCNPISGHATLYWYQQILGQGPKLLIQFQNNGVVDDSQLPKDRFSAERLKGVDSTLKIQPAKLEDSAVYLCASSLGLTSGISTDTQYFGPGTRLTVL.

The chain joins TRBV12-3 or TRBV12-4 to TRBJ1-2; D is perhaps TRBD1 (6 bases). The CDR3 extends over 13 amino acids. V was shortened by 5 bases and J by 7 bases, with 14 bases between the two germline ends. The CDR3 coding sequence is TGTGCCAGCAGTCCAGGGGAGGACCGTGGCTACACCTTC. Amino acids: CASSPGEDRGYTF.

In this sample, this clonotype turned up a few times. The chain couples TRBV5-1 to TRBJ2-5; either TRBD1 or TRBD2 may supply D (5 bases each). The CDR3 runs to 15 residues. Germline CDR1 SGHRS, CDR2 YFSETQ. V was clipped by 2 bases and J by 5 bases, with 16 bases between them. The CDR3 reads CASSFGPGPGETQYF. CDR3 in DNA: TGCGCCAGCAGCTTTGGTCCGGGACCTGGGGAGACCCAGTACTTC. Drawing the rest from reference TRBV5-1 and TRBJ2-5, the complete variable domain is KAGVTQTPRYLIKTRGQQVTLSCSPISGHRSVSWYQQTPGQGLQFLFEYFSETQRNKGNFPGRFSGRQFSNSRSEMNVSTLELGDSALYLCASSFGPGPGETQYFGPGTRLLVL.

The chain couples TRBV10-1 to TRBJ2-3; TRBD1 aligns across 7 bases. Germline-derived CDR1 and CDR2 are WNHNN and SYGVQD (reference sequence). This CDR3 spans 13 amino acids. The J segment lost 8 bases and the V segment lost 5 bases, leaving 7 bases of the junction unmatched. The CDR3 bases are TGCGCCAGCAGTACCGGGACAGTGAGTACGCAGTATTTT. Translated: CASSTGTVSTQYF.

In this sample, this clonotype turned up a few times. This chain uses TRBV27 with TRBJ2-3; D is perhaps TRBD1 or TRBD2 (5 bases each). The CDR3 sequence is 15 residues long. Trimming shortened V by 8 bases and J by 2 bases, and 17 bases separated the two germline ends. CDR1 MNHEY and CDR2 SMNVEV come from the germline V gene (reference sequence). DNA of the CDR3: TGTGCCAGCGGCGGTCCGGGGCGATACACAGATACGCAGTATTTT. Its protein product is CASGGPGRYTDTQYF.